This T cell receptor (beta chain) was captured in a study of T cell responses to AZD1222 COVID-19 vaccine. Notes on the study in general: At baseline, just a handful of AZD1222 recipients tested seropositive.

Details on this clone: The antigen is not known.

The assay was immunoSEQ multiplex PCR, and TCRdb's table has in-frame clones only and misses some. The data contain approximately 140,000 clones, about 92% of them seen just once; the ten biggest clones take up approximately 3.6%. CDR3 length: 12 amino acids. Germline V lookup: CDR1 LNHDA, CDR2 SQIVND (reference sequence). Trimming stripped 6 bases from V and 8 bases from J, with 13 bases between. This clonotype originated in an adult who received the AZD1222 COVID-19 vaccine. Source: peripheral blood, taken 28 days after the second AZD1222 dose. The J gene is TRBJ1-1, the V gene TRBV19; no clear D gene. CDR3 sequence reads: CASRINGWEAFF. CDR3 sequence (DNA): TGTGCCAGTAGAATAAACGGGTGGGAAGCTTTCTTT.